These T cell receptor beta chains were read from a single sample in a study of blood T cell repertoires in COVID-19. Only in-frame clones appear in the TCRdb table, and some are missing; sequencing was by immunoSEQ multiplex PCR. The sample has roughly 250,000 clones; around 90% are singletons. The sequenced sample was PBMCs or T cells enriched from blood (not recorded which). The source of these receptors is a woman aged 25 to 39 with acute COVID-19. The CDR3 runs from the conserved cysteine through the conserved F or W. D genes are given only for firm matches. Clone size appears in some rows only: once, few, many, or a class for an expanded clone.

V	size	D	J	DNA	CDR3
TRBV7-9	.	.	TRBJ1-1	TGTGCCAGCAGCTTAACGCAGTTTTATCCGGGGTATATGAACACTGAAGCTTTCTTT	CASSLTQFYPGYMNTEAFF
TRBV6-6	once	.	TRBJ1-4	TGTGCCAGCAGTTACTCGGGCGGGGGACTGTTTTTT	CASSYSGGGLFF
TRBV2	.	TRBD1	TRBJ1-5	TGTGCCAGCAGCAAAGGGACAGTCGGTCAGCCCCAGCATTTT	CASSKGTVGQPQHF
TRBV28	.	TRBD1	TRBJ1-3	TGTGCCAGCACGGCAGGGGGTATCTCTGGAAACACCATATATTTT	CASTAGGISGNTIYF
TRBV10-3	.	.	TRBJ1-5	TGTGCCATCAGTGAATCCAGGGCGAATCAGCCCCAGCATTTT	CAISESRANQPQHF
TRBV7-9	few	.	TRBJ1-6	TGTGGCGGGGCACAGGAGAATTCACCCCTCCACTTT	CGGAQENSPLHF
TRBV6-5	.	.	TRBJ2-3	TGTGCCAGCAGTTACACAAAGAGCACAGATACGCAGTATTTT	CASSYTKSTDTQYF
TRBV10-3	once	TRBD2	TRBJ2-4	TGTGCCATCAGACCGGGACTAGCGGGGGGCCCACCGATAGCCAAAAACATTCAGTACTTC	CAIRPGLAGGPPIAKNIQYF
TRBV6-2/TRBV6-3	.	.	TRBJ1-6	TGTGCCAGCAGCCGCTCGGCCAGAGGGAATTACTCACCCCTCCACTTT	CASSRSARGNYSPLHF
TRBV4-1	.	TRBD1	TRBJ2-7	TGCGCCAGCAGCCACCCCACCGGGACAGTCTCCTACGAGCAGTACTTC	CASSHPTGTVSYEQYF
TRBV18	.	TRBD1	TRBJ2-1	TGTGCCAGCTCCCCGACAGGGGGATTGGGCAATGAGCAGTTCTTC	CASSPTGGLGNEQFF
TRBV5-4	.	.	TRBJ2-7	TGTGCCAGCAGCCCTTTGGGCGACGAGCAGTACTTC	CASSPLGDEQYF
TRBV11-3	once	TRBD2	TRBJ2-1	TGTGCCAGCAGCAAAGGGACTAGCGGGGGGGTTGGTGAGCAGTTCTTC	CASSKGTSGGVGEQFF
TRBV6-5	.	.	TRBJ1-5	TGTGCCAGCAGCTCTCGACGGGGGAATCAGCCCCAGCATTTT	CASSSRRGNQPQHF
TRBV5-1	.	TRBD2	TRBJ2-5	TGCGCCAGCAGCCCCGGAGGGACTAGCGGGGGGCAAGAGACCCAGTACTTC	CASSPGGTSGGQETQYF
TRBV9	.	.	TRBJ2-7	TGTGCCAGCAGCGGCGGGACAGCATCCTACGAGCAGTACTTC	CASSGGTASYEQYF
TRBV19	.	.	TRBJ1-6	TGTGCCAGTAGTCCCTCGGGGGACCTGACACCCCTCCACTTT	CASSPSGDLTPLHF
TRBV7-2	few	.	TRBJ1-2	TGTGCCAGCAGGCCAGTGGACTCTAACTATGGCTACACCTTC	CASRPVDSNYGYTF
TRBV2	.	.	TRBJ1-4	TGTGCCAGCAGTGAAGTTGCAGGGTCAAATGAAAAACTGTTTTTT	CASSEVAGSNEKLFF
TRBV19	.	TRBD1	TRBJ1-5	TGTGCCAGTACTGGACAGGGGAGTGGCAATCAGCCCCAGCATTTT	CASTGQGSGNQPQHF
TRBV2	.	.	TRBJ2-6	TGTGCCAGCAGTTTGGGGGGAGCTGGGGCCAACGTCCTGACTTTC	CASSLGGAGANVLTF
TRBV4-1	few	TRBD2	TRBJ2-7	TGCGCCAGCAGCCAAGAAAAGCGGGGGAAGACCTACGAGCAGTACTTC	CASSQEKRGKTYEQYF
TRBV19	.	TRBD1	TRBJ1-4	TGTGCCAGTAGTATTGGCTCCGGGACAGTTAATGAAAAACTGTTTTTT	CASSIGSGTVNEKLFF
TRBV6-2/TRBV6-3	.	.	TRBJ2-5	TGTGCCAGCAGTTATGCCTCTGGGAGACTTGCTGAGACCCAGTACTTC	CASSYASGRLAETQYF
TRBV28	.	TRBD1	TRBJ1-1	TGTGCCAGCAGTCTAACCGGGACAGAAAACACTGAAGCTTTCTTT	CASSLTGTENTEAFF
TRBV18	.	.	TRBJ1-1	TGTGCCAGCTCACCAGCGGAAGCAGGGGTAATGAACACTGAAGCTTTCTTT	CASSPAEAGVMNTEAFF
TRBV10-2	.	TRBD2	TRBJ2-1	TGCGCCAGCACCCGGATAGTAGCGGGGGGGCGGGGAAATGAGCAGTTCTTC	CASTRIVAGGRGNEQFF